The clone carrying this T cell receptor (beta chain) was seen a single time. Assay: immunoSEQ multiplex PCR; the TCRdb copy retains only in-frame clones and omits some. Of approximately 430,000 clones in the sample, about nine tenths are singletons; the top ten hold over 1.1%. V dropped 2 bases and J dropped 2; count of bases not matched to a gene: 3. The CDR3 is 14 residues long. Per the germline V gene, CDR1 is MGHRA and CDR2 is YSYEKL. The record originates from a study of blood T cell repertoires in COVID-19. As for the study in general: PBMCs, B-cell-depleted T cells, or T cells provided the cDNA or gDNA that made up the material.

The clonotype originates from a woman aged 25 to 39 with active or convalescent COVID-19. The sequenced sample consisted of peripheral blood. This rearrangement joins TRBV4-1 to TRBJ2-7; 7 positions match TRBD1. The CDR3 DNA reads TGCGCCAGCAGCCAATGGACAGGAGCCTACGAGCAGTACTTC. Protein: CASSQWTGAYEQYF.